The rows below give T cell receptor beta chains drawn from one sample of a study of cytomegalovirus exposure and HLA in healthy donors. Data came from immunoSEQ multiplex PCR; TCRdb stores just in-frame clones and leaves some out. This sample has 130,000 or so clones, with less than 75% found just once. Specimen: PBMCs. These receptors all come from a woman in her thirties or forties in good health and CMV-seropositive. The CDR3 runs from the conserved cysteine through the conserved F or W. A D gene is named only where the DNA matches it firmly. Clone size appears in some rows only: once, few, many, or a class for an expanded clone.

J gene | D gene | clone size | V gene | CDR3 protein | CDR3 DNA
TRBJ1-5 | TRBD1 | many | TRBV6-6 | CASSPLGTAKNQPQHF | TGTGCCAGCAGCCCGTTAGGGACAGCCAAGAATCAGCCCCAGCATTTT
TRBJ1-2 | TRBD1 | NA | TRBV5-1 | CASSPGQGGYGYTF | TGCGCCAGCAGCCCTGGACAGGGCGGCTATGGCTACACCTTC
TRBJ1-1 | NA | NA | TRBV18 | CASSPSSGDGTEAFF | TGTGCCAGCTCACCATCCTCGGGGGATGGGACTGAAGCTTTCTTT
TRBJ1-2 | TRBD1 | NA | TRBV19 | CASSRAGTGSKGYGYTF | TGTGCCAGTAGCCGGGCCGGGACAGGGAGCAAAGGCTATGGCTACACCTTC
TRBJ2-7 | TRBD2 | NA | TRBV7-2 | CASSSTILAGIYEQYF | TGTGCCAGCAGCTCGACGATTCTAGCGGGGATCTACGAGCAGTACTTC
TRBJ2-1 | NA | NA | TRBV27 | CASSYSSENEQFF | TGTGCCAGCAGTTATTCTTCGGAGAATGAGCAGTTCTTC
TRBJ1-3 | TRBD1 | NA | TRBV28 | CASSFGTGGNTIYF | TGTGCCAGCAGTTTCGGGACAGGTGGAAACACCATATATTTT
TRBJ1-2 | NA | NA | TRBV5-1 | CASSLGTVTSNYGYTF | TGCGCCAGCAGCTTGGGGACAGTTACGTCTAACTATGGCTACACCTTC
TRBJ1-6 | TRBD1 | NA | TRBV2 | CASSGDREPLHF | TGTGCCAGCAGTGGGGACAGAGAACCCCTCCACTTT
TRBJ2-7 | TRBD1 | NA | TRBV20-1 | CSDNRGYEQYF | TGCAGTGATAACAGGGGCTACGAGCAGTACTTC
TRBJ1-1 | NA | NA | TRBV7-6 | CASSLGRGGKNTEAFF | TGTGCCAGCAGCTTAGGTCGAGGGGGAAAGAACACTGAAGCTTTCTTT
TRBJ2-3 | NA | NA | TRBV5-5 | CASSLDRYSTDTQYF | TGTGCCAGCAGCTTGGACAGATATAGCACAGATACGCAGTATTTT
TRBJ2-7 | NA | once | TRBV7-2 | CASSLYLVGQLYYEQYF | TGTGCCAGCAGCTTATACCTGGTAGGACAGTTATACTACGAGCAGTACTTC
TRBJ1-5 | TRBD1 | few | TRBV28 | CASGLARTGGTQPQHF | TGTGCCAGCGGTTTAGCGCGGACAGGCGGGACTCAGCCCCAGCATTTT
TRBJ2-1 | TRBD2 | NA | TRBV19 | CASSPRGTNTYNEQFF | TGTGCCAGTAGTCCCCGGGGGACTAACACCTACAATGAGCAGTTCTTC
TRBJ2-7 | TRBD1 | NA | TRBV5-1 | CASSLLGQGASYEQYF | TGCGCCAGCAGCTTGCTTGGACAGGGCGCTTCGTACGAGCAGTACTTC
TRBJ1-4 | NA | NA | TRBV9 | CASSQLSTANEKLFF | TGTGCCAGCAGCCAGCTTAGCACCGCGAATGAAAAACTGTTTTTT
TRBJ1-1 | NA | NA | TRBV30 | CAWSVRGGTEAFF | TGTGCCTGGAGTGTAAGGGGAGGGACTGAAGCTTTCTTT
TRBJ2-7 | NA | NA | TRBV6-6 | CASRLGGEQYF | TGTGCCAGCAGGCTCGGAGGGGAGCAGTACTTC
TRBJ2-1 | NA | once | TRBV21-1 | CASSKGLAGGPLSTLGEQFF | TGTGCCAGCAGCAAGGGACTAGCGGGGGGACCCCTTTCGACCCTAGGTGAGCAGTTCTTC
TRBJ2-1 | NA | NA | TRBV5-4 | CASSPRGLYNEQFF | TGTGCCAGCAGCCCCCGAGGTCTCTACAATGAGCAGTTCTTC
TRBJ2-3 | NA | NA | TRBV25-1 | CASSEPGVGTDTQYF | TGTGCCAGCAGTGAACCAGGGGTAGGCACAGATACGCAGTATTTT
TRBJ2-1 | NA | NA | TRBV2 | CASSVGTFGSSYNEQFF | TGTGCCAGCAGTGTCGGGACTTTTGGTAGCTCCTACAATGAGCAGTTCTTC
TRBJ1-4 | NA | NA | TRBV4-3 | CASSQEGATNEKLFF | TGCGCCAGCAGCCAGGAGGGTGCAACTAATGAAAAACTGTTTTTT
TRBJ1-2 | NA | NA | TRBV30 | CAWSVQVGGNYGYTF | TGTGCCTGGAGTGTACAAGTTGGCGGGAACTATGGCTACACCTTC
TRBJ1-2 | NA | NA | TRBV7-3 | CASSSSGLINYGYTF | TGTGCCAGCAGCTCCTCAGGGCTAATTAACTATGGCTACACCTTC
TRBJ2-4 | NA | NA | TRBV5-1 | CASSIKQGVRQSYF | TGCGCCAGCAGCATAAAACAAGGGGTCCGCCAGAGTTACTTC
TRBJ2-3 | TRBD2 | once | TRBV9 | CASSVSGGPDTQYF | TGTGCCAGCAGCGTTAGCGGGGGGCCAGATACGCAGTATTTT
TRBJ1-4 | TRBD1 | NA | TRBV11-2 | CASSSGQVDIVYEKLFF | TGTGCCAGCAGCAGCGGACAGGTCGATATAGTTTACGAAAAACTGTTTTTT
TRBJ2-7 | TRBD2 | NA | TRBV5-1 | CASSLGGLAVSYEQYF | TGCGCCAGCAGCTTGGGGGGACTAGCGGTTTCCTACGAGCAGTACTTC
TRBJ1-2 | NA | NA | TRBV5-1 | CASSLEAADYGYTF | TGCGCCAGCAGCTTGGAGGCGGCGGACTATGGCTACACCTTC
TRBJ1-1 | TRBD1 | few | TRBV7-2 | CASSLSSPHTGGEAFF | TGTGCCAGCAGCTTATCCTCACCTCATACAGGGGGCGAAGCTTTCTTT
TRBJ2-7 | TRBD2 | few | TRBV7-9 | CASSGEGTRLHEQYF | TGTGCCAGCAGCGGGGAGGGGACCCGCTTACACGAGCAGTACTTC
TRBJ2-7 | NA | NA | TRBV5-6 | CASTLKQVYEQYF | TGTGCCAGCACCTTGAAACAGGTCTACGAGCAGTACTTC
TRBJ2-7 | NA | once | TRBV4-3 | CASSQDPRFGAEQYF | TGCGCCAGCAGCCAAGATCCCAGATTTGGGGCCGAGCAGTACTTC
TRBJ1-5 | NA | NA | TRBV19 | CASSRQEVQPQHF | TGTGCCAGTAGTCGACAGGAGGTGCAGCCCCAGCATTTT
TRBJ2-7 | TRBD2 | NA | TRBV18 | CASSPQGRGNEQYF | TGTGCCAGCTCACCACAGGGGAGGGGTAACGAGCAGTACTTC